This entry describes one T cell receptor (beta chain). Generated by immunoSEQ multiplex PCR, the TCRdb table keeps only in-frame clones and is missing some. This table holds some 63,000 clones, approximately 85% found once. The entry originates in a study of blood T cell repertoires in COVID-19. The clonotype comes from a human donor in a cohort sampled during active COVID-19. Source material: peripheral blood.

Here the CDR3 reads CASSSGTDDNSPLHF. For the CDR3, the DNA is TGTGCCAGTAGTAGTGGGACAGACGATAATTCACCCCTCCACTTT. The chain combines TRBV19 with TRBJ1-6; 7 bases fit TRBD1. With V trimmed by 4 bases and J by 5 bases, 5 bases remained unmatched. The CDR3 is made up of 15 amino acids. Germline CDR1 reads LNHDA; CDR2 reads SQIVND (reference sequence).